The 5 T cell receptor beta chains below come from one sample, sequenced in a study of T-cell reconstitution after alpha-beta-depleted transplantation in children (TCRdb year 2016). This specimen's treatment or condition label, interpreted: allogeneic hematopoietic cell transplantation with graft depleted of TCRalphabeta T cells and CD19 B cells. Library preparation was by PCR. These reads were obtained on an Illumina HiSeq 2500. Molecular barcoding was employed in the preparation of TCR libraries, with unique molecular identifiers being used to normalize TCRbeta repertoire quantification. TCRdb handled the public reads itself, with Q25 trimming in fastp and clone calling in MiXCR, and kept productive beta chains. CDR3 protein sequences are deduplicated, and each keeps its most common genes and DNA. This sample has some 100,000 distinct CDR3 sequences in its table, and about 22% of those were observed once. Clones ranked in the top ten supply about a fifth of the sample.

The sample consisted of PBMCs, taken before TCRalphabeta/CD19-depleted stem cell transplant. The receptors derive from a boy younger than 10 with acute lymphoblastic leukemia, due to receive a stem cell transplant.

The chain employs TRBV28 and TRBJ2-3; D is unresolved. Germline V gene sequence: CDR1 MDHEN, CDR2 SYDVKM. The CDR3 sequence is 11 residues long. V lost 5 bases and J lost 13, with 13 bases in between. CDR3 protein: CASSDGGREYF. CDR3 bases: TGTGCCAGCAGTGACGGCGGTAGGGAGTATTTT.

This clonotype has only a few counts. The J gene is TRBJ2-1, the V gene TRBV11-1; D might be TRBD2 (6 bases). The V and J ends lost 0 bases and 0 bases respectively, with 15 bases between them. CDR1 and CDR2 from the germline V gene are SGHAT and FQDESV (reference sequence). The CDR3 is made up of 18 amino acids. In DNA form, the CDR3 reads TGTGCCAGCAGCTTAGCGAGGACGCGGAGGGGCTCCTACAATGAGCAGTTCTTC. This encodes CASSLARTRRGSYNEQFF.

V and J are TRBV9 and TRBJ2-5; D unresolved. V was shortened by 2 bases and J by 5 bases, with 10 bases between the two germline ends. The CDR3 runs 13 residues. In germline, CDR1 is SGDLS, CDR2 YYNGEE. CDR3 nucleotide sequence: TGTGCCAGCAGCGTCCCCCCTTCGGAGACCCAGTACTTC. Encoded protein: CASSVPPSETQYF.

V and J are TRBV7-2 and TRBJ1-1, with 7 positions matching TRBD1. The V gene's germline CDR1 is SGHTA and CDR2 FQGNSA. This CDR3 is built from 15 residues. The V segment lost 5 bases and the J segment 4 bases; nucleotides outside the gene matches: 10. In nucleotides, the CDR3 is TGTGCCAGCAGCACAAACAGGGGCTGGAGCACTGAAGCTTTCTTT. It is translated as CASSTNRGWSTEAFF.

This clonotype was picked up a small number of times. The chain joins TRBV27 to TRBJ2-5; D ambiguous. V gave up 8 bases and J gave up 3 bases, with 10 bases separating them. The CDR3 contains 12 residues. Germline lookup yields CDR1 MNHEY and CDR2 SMNVEV (reference sequence). In nucleotides, the CDR3 is TGTGCCAGCGGATATTGGGAAGAGACCCAGTACTTC. Its translation is CASGYWEETQYF.